These 27 T cell receptor beta chains came from one sample sequenced in a study of blood T cell repertoires in COVID-19. The protocol was immunoSEQ multiplex PCR, while the TCRdb copy is restricted to in-frame clones and leaves out a portion. This table holds tens of thousands of clones, around 90% found once. The source material was peripheral blood. The receptors derive from a human donor in a cohort sampled during active COVID-19.

The V call is TRBV5-1, the J call TRBJ1-1; 8 nucleotides match TRBD1. Germline assignment: CDR1 SGHRS and CDR2 YFSETQ. After removal of 4 bases from V and 7 bases from J, the junction contained 6 bases not matched to a gene. The CDR3 runs to 13 residues. CDR3 region: CASSLGTGFEAFF. Written as DNA, the CDR3 is TGCGCCAGCAGCCTGGGGACAGGCTTTGAAGCTTTCTTT.

This clone was seen a single time. The chain carries TRBV10-3 and TRBJ2-1; 8 bases fit TRBD2. The CDR3 is 13 residues long. CDR1 and CDR2 (germline): ENHRY, SYGVKD. The ends lost 10 bases at V and 3 bases at J; junction bases unmatched: 5. CDR3 nucleotide sequence: TGTGCCACTCAACTAGCGGACTACAATGAGCAGTTCTTC. Translation gives CATQLADYNEQFF.

This clone showed up just once. The CDR3 spells CATSKGPMNTEAFF. DNA for the CDR3: TGTGCCACCTCAAAGGGGCCGATGAACACTGAAGCTTTCTTT. V is TRBV2 and J is TRBJ1-1; tentatively, D is TRBD1 (5 bases). This CDR3 is 14 amino acids long. Trimming removed 10 bases at V and 0 bases at J, with 15 bases between. Germline V CDR1 and CDR2: SNHLY, FYNNEI. Full variable domain (outside the CDR3, taken from reference TRBV2 and TRBJ1-1): EPEVTQTPSHQVTQMGQEVILRCVPISNHLYFYWYRQILGQKVEFLVSFYNNEISEKSEIFDDQFSVERPDGSNFTLKIRSTKLEDSAMYFCATSKGPMNTEAFFGQGTRLTVV.

V and J are TRBV12-3 or TRBV12-4 and TRBJ1-2; D gene uncertain. The CDR3 consists of 13 residues. V dropped 1 base and J dropped 8 bases, with 11 bases sitting between them. The CDR3 DNA reads TGTGCCAGCAGTTTAGGGGAGGTATGGGGCTACACCTTC. Protein product: CASSLGEVWGYTF.

Here the CDR3 reads CASSRQGLRPGANVLTF. The CDR3 nucleotides read TGTGCCAGCAGTCGACAGGGCTTGAGACCCGGGGCCAACGTCCTGACTTTC. The gene calls are TRBV3-1 (or the pseudogene TRBV3-2) and TRBJ2-6; 7 bases align to TRBD1. Trimming at V came to 6 bases and at J to 4 bases, leaving 12 bases not matched to a gene. Germline V gene data show CDR1 as LGHDT and CDR2 as YNNKEL (reference sequence). CDR3 length: 17 amino acids.

The V and J genes are TRBV6-5 and TRBJ2-7; 7 nucleotides line up with TRBD2. This CDR3 has 11 amino acids. Looked up from germline, CDR1 is MNHEY and CDR2 is SVGAGI. Germline trimming cut 6 bases from V and 7 bases from J; bases unmatched to any gene: 3. CDR3 in amino acids: CASSHSGEQYF. The CDR3, as DNA: TGTGCCAGCAGCCATAGCGGGGAGCAGTACTTC.

The chain carries TRBV19 and TRBJ2-2, with 8 bases identical to TRBD1. The CDR3 runs 16 residues. Germline V lookup: CDR1 LNHDA, CDR2 SQIVND (reference sequence). J lost 0 bases, V lost 8 bases, and 8 bases had no gene match. The CDR3 sequence is CASAGQALANTGELFF. The CDR3, as DNA: TGTGCCAGTGCGGGACAGGCGCTAGCGAACACCGGGGAGCTGTTTTTT. The full variable domain, in which reference TRBV19 and TRBJ2-2 provide the parts outside the CDR3, is DGGITQSPKYLFRKEGQNVTLSCEQNLNHDAMYWYRQDPGQGLRLIYYSQIVNDFQKGDIAEGYSVSREKKESFPLTVTSAQKNPTAFYLCASAGQALANTGELFFGEGSRLTVL.

The chain carries TRBV9 and TRBJ1-6; the D is unclear. CDR1 and CDR2 from the germline V gene are SGDLS and YYNGEE. V was cut by 0 bases and J by 14 bases, with 9 bases left in between. This CDR3 has 12 residues. The CDR3 protein is CASSVVGRSLHF. The CDR3 coding sequence is TGTGCCAGCAGCGTAGTGGGCCGATCCCTCCACTTT.

This clone was counted only a few times. Other DNA sequences of this sample code for an identical CDR3. The chain uses TRBV28 and TRBJ1-5; D ambiguous. The germline V and J ends were trimmed by 5 bases and 0 bases, with 5 bases remaining between them. This CDR3 is built from 13 residues. The V gene's germline CDR1 is MDHEN and CDR2 SYDVKM. The CDR3 region is CASSPDSNQPQHF. In DNA form, the CDR3 reads TGTGCCAGCAGTCCAGATAGCAATCAGCCCCAGCATTTT.

J is TRBJ1-2 and V is TRBV6-6; the match to TRBD1 covers 9 bases. The CDR3 is 15 amino acids. Trimming removed 10 bases from V and 5 bases from J; junction bases left unmatched: 14. CDR1 and CDR2 from the germline V gene are MNHNY and SVGAGI (reference sequence). The CDR3 sequence is CATQNTGGAGYGYTF. The CDR3 DNA reads TGTGCCACTCAGAATACAGGGGGCGCGGGGTATGGCTACACCTTC.

This chain connects TRBV30 to TRBJ2-1; 8 nucleotides agree with TRBD2. CDR3 size: 15 residues. Germline loops: CDR1 GTSNPN, CDR2 SVGIG (reference sequence). V shed 3 bases and J 6 bases; nucleotides not matched to a gene: 10. Here the CDR3 reads CAWREAGGQGNEQFF. In DNA form, the CDR3 reads TGTGCCTGGAGGGAGGCGGGGGGCCAAGGCAATGAGCAGTTCTTC.

The chain links TRBV6-5 to TRBJ2-2; 9 bases match TRBD1. This CDR3 comprises 14 residues. Germline values: CDR1 MNHEY, CDR2 SVGAGI. The V gene end was trimmed by 6 bases and the J gene end by 5 bases; junction bases not matched to a gene: 4. The CDR3 region has the DNA TGTGCCAGCAGGATAGGACAGGGGACCGGGGAGCTGTTTTTT. Translating it yields CASRIGQGTGELFF.

The V call is TRBV7-9, the J call TRBJ2-3, with a weak D call TRBD2 (6 bases). Trimming took 7 bases from V and 1 from J, leaving 15 bases between them. The CDR3 is 15 residues long. Per germline, CDR1 SEHNR and CDR2 FQNEAQ (reference sequence). This chain's CDR3 is CASTAGLVRTDTQYF. CDR3 sequence (DNA): TGTGCCAGCACCGCGGGGCTAGTTCGCACAGATACGCAGTATTTT.

J is TRBJ2-1 and V is TRBV24-1; 7 nucleotides line up with TRBD1. CDR3 length: 14 amino acids. V gave up 12 bases and J gave up 4 bases; unmatched junction bases: 11. The germline gives CDR1 KGHDR, CDR2 SFDVKD. This chain's CDR3 is CAVQGTEIYNEQFF. Written as DNA, the CDR3 is TGTGCCGTCCAAGGGACAGAAATTTACAATGAGCAGTTCTTC.

CDR3 DNA: TGCAGTGCTTCACCAGGGGAGGGCTACACCTTC. It encodes CSASPGEGYTF. The chain is built from TRBV20-1 and TRBJ1-2; TRBD1 might be the D (6 bases). The CDR3 has 11 amino acids. Germline CDR1 is DFQATT and CDR2 is SNEGSKA (reference sequence). Trimming left V 5 bases short and J 8 bases short, with 12 bases between.

The chain combines TRBV5-4 with TRBJ2-5; no reliable D call. The CDR3 consists of 14 residues. V was pared by 2 bases and J by 3 bases, with 11 bases between. Germline assignment: CDR1 SGHNT and CDR2 YYREEE (reference sequence). The CDR3 bases are TGTGCCAGCAGCTTTGAGCGACGGAAAGAGACCCAGTACTTC. Protein sequence: CASSFERRKETQYF.

A single count supports this clone. V gene TRBV7-2 combines with J gene TRBJ2-1, with TRBD2 identical over 7 bases. V lost 5 bases and J lost 1; bases outside the gene matches: 5. Germline V gene lookup returns CDR1 SGHTA and CDR2 FQGNSA. The CDR3 is made up of 15 amino acids. The CDR3 coding sequence is TGTGCCAGCAGCACAACAGCGGGGTCCTACAATGAGCAGTTCTTC. It translates to CASSTTAGSYNEQFF.

The J gene is TRBJ2-3, the V gene TRBV3-1 (or the pseudogene TRBV3-2); TRBD2 aligns across 11 bases. The CDR3 has 18 residues. Germline CDR1 reads LGHDT; CDR2 reads YNNKEL (reference sequence). V lost 4 bases and J lost 4; bases outside the gene matches: 13. CDR3 sequence: CASSLGLAGSPTADTQYF. DNA of the CDR3: TGTGCCAGCAGCCTTGGACTAGCGGGCTCCCCTACCGCAGATACGCAGTATTTT.

This clone is a singleton in its sample. The rearrangement uses TRBV3-1 (or the pseudogene TRBV3-2) and TRBJ2-1, with D perhaps matching TRBD1 (6 bases). This CDR3 has 13 residues. With 5 bases removed from V and 7 bases from J, the gap between germline ends came to 12 bases. Germline CDR1 reads LGHDT; CDR2 reads YNNKEL (reference sequence). The CDR3 DNA sequence: TGTGCCAGCAGCAAGGAAAGGGGGAATGAGCAGTTCTTC. This translates into CASSKERGNEQFF.

The V gene is TRBV5-4, the J gene TRBJ2-1, with 10 bases that match TRBD2. The CDR3 length is 16 residues. Per the germline V gene, CDR1 is SGHNT and CDR2 is YYREEE (reference sequence). V dropped 0 bases and J dropped 4; count of bases not matched to a gene: 4. The CDR3 protein is CASSLGSSGGYNEQFF. CDR3 sequence (DNA): TGTGCCAGCAGCTTGGGCTCTAGCGGGGGTTACAATGAGCAGTTCTTC.

The rearrangement joins TRBV5-1 to TRBJ2-5; D perhaps matches TRBD2 (5 bases). The ends were cut back, 0 bases at V and 2 bases at J, with 14 bases in the middle. Germline loops: CDR1 SGHRS, CDR2 YFSETQ. The CDR3 loop spans 16 amino acids. CDR3 in DNA: TGCGCCAGCAGCTTGGAAGGTTTGAGCGGACAAGAGACCCAGTACTTC. Its translation: CASSLEGLSGQETQYF.

This sequence joins TRBV5-1 and TRBJ2-7; the D gene is possibly TRBD1 (5 bases). This CDR3 has 14 residues. Trimming removed 0 bases from V and 4 bases from J, with 11 bases in between. Germline V gene sequence: CDR1 SGHRS, CDR2 YFSETQ. CDR3 loop: CASSLVQGPYEQYF. In nucleotides, the CDR3 is TGCGCCAGCAGCTTGGTTCAGGGCCCGTACGAGCAGTACTTC.

The chain combines TRBV6-5 with TRBJ2-7; 7 bases agree with TRBD2. The CDR3 totals 14 residues. Germline values: CDR1 MNHEY, CDR2 SVGAGI. With V trimmed by 4 bases and J by 2 bases, 5 bases remained unmatched. Here the CDR3 DNA reads TGTGCCAGCAGTTTTCGCGGGGGAGCCTACGAGCAGTACTTC. Its translation is CASSFRGGAYEQYF.

The DNA of the CDR3 is TGTGCCAGTAGTATTGGGACTAGCACAACCTACGAGCAGTACTTC. This gives the protein CASSIGTSTTYEQYF. This chain uses TRBV19 with TRBJ2-7; TRBD2 matches 9 bases. CDR3 length equals 15 residues. Germline CDR1 and CDR2: LNHDA and SQIVND (reference sequence). Unmatched junction bases numbered 5, after V lost 3 bases and J lost 2 bases.

The sample holds a few counts of this clone. The chain is built from TRBV18 and TRBJ2-5; D is possibly TRBD2 (6 bases). Germline loops: CDR1 KGHSH, CDR2 LQKENI. The germline V and J ends were trimmed by 6 bases and 5 bases, with 16 bases remaining between them. The CDR3 contains 14 residues. CDR3 coding DNA: TGTGCCAGCTCCCCCGGAGCGGGTGGCGAGACCCAGTACTTC. Translation: CASSPGAGGETQYF.

The V call is TRBV5-8, the J call TRBJ2-5, with D possibly matching TRBD2 (5 bases). Germline assignment: CDR1 SGHTS and CDR2 YDEGEE. This CDR3 contains 15 residues. Trimming stripped 3 bases from V and 4 bases from J, with 16 bases between. The CDR3 loop reads CASSWGDPVGETQYF. CDR3 bases: TGTGCCAGCAGCTGGGGAGACCCAGTGGGAGAGACCCAGTACTTC.

This chain joins TRBV21-1 and TRBJ2-2; no check of the table's D call, TRBD2, against the DNA was made. TRBV21-1 is given as a pseudogene. This CDR3 region has 13 residues. CDR3 loop: CASSKALPGELFF. The CDR3 bases are TGTGCCAGCAGCAAAGCCCTTCCCGGGGAGCTGTTTTTT.